The subject of this entry is one TCR beta chain. Methods used by the authors: Amplifying reference gene primers gave estimates of nucleated cell counts. Repertoires were generated with immunoSEQ multiplex PCR, while TCRdb's copy carries only in-frame clones and drops some. V and J calls plus clone size are reproduced from that table; the DNA served to infer D and trimming. Of 190,000 or so clones in the sample, 80% to 85% were seen once. Enrolled during active infection, Seattle patients were then followed longitudinally. Germline CDR1 reads LGHDT; CDR2 reads YNNKEL (reference sequence). Between the trimmed V and J ends, which lost 2 bases and 1 base, there was a span of 11 bases. The CDR3 has 15 amino acids. The entry originates in a study of blood T cell repertoires in COVID-19. Study at large: Collection of acute and convalescent COVID-19 samples took place in the United States, Italy and Spain. From T cells, B-cell-depleted T cells, or PBMCs came the material, which was cDNA or gDNA.

Material: peripheral blood. The clonotype originates from a woman of 80 years or more with COVID-19, enrolled during active disease. This sequence joins TRBV3-1 (or the pseudogene TRBV3-2) and TRBJ2-5; D possibly corresponds to TRBD2 (5 bases). The CDR3 spells CASSQQTGVQETQYF. The CDR3 DNA reads TGTGCCAGCAGCCAACAAACCGGGGTCCAAGAGACCCAGTACTTC.